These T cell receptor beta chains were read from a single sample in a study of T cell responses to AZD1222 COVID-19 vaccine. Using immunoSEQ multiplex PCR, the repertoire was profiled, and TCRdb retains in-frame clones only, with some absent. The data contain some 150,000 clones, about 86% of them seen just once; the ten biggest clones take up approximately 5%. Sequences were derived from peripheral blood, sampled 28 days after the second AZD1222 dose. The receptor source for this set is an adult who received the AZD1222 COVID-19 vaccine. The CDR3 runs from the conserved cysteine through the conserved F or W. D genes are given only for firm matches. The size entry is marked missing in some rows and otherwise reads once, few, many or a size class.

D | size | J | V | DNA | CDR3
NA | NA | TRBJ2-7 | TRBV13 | TGTGCCAGCAGTTACCGGGTCAAGACCTACGAGCAGTACTTC | CASSYRVKTYEQYF
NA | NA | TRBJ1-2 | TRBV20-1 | TGCAGTGCTAGTCGGTCCAGAGGCTACACCTTC | CSASRSRGYTF
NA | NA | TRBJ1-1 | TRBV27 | TGTGCCAGCAGGGGACCGAGTGGGGGGCTCTCTGAAGCTTTCTTT | CASRGPSGGLSEAFF
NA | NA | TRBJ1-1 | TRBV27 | TGTGCCAGCAGTTTATCCAGGAGCGGCAGGACTGAAGCTTTCTTT | CASSLSRSGRTEAFF
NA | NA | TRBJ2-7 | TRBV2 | TGTGCCAGCAGTGATGGGGGGATCGAGCAGTACTTC | CASSDGGIEQYF
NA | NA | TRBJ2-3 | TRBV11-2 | TGTGCCAGCAGCCGAACCCCAAGTAGCAGGGATACGCAGTATTTT | CASSRTPSSRDTQYF
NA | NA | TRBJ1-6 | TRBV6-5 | TGTGCCAGCAGTTACCTTACGCTATCGGTGTTCTCACCCCTCCACTTT | CASSYLTLSVFSPLHF
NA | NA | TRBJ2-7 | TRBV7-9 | TGTGCCAGCAGCGGCATAGGGACGAGCTCCTACGAGCAGTACTTC | CASSGIGTSSYEQYF
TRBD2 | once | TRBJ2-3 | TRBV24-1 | TGTGCCACCAGGGGAGCGGGGGGCTACGGAGATACGCAGTATTTT | CATRGAGGYGDTQYF
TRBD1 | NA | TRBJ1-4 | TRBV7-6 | TGTGCCAGCAGCTTAGCGGCAGGGACAGGGGCTAATGAAAAACTGTTTTTT | CASSLAAGTGANEKLFF
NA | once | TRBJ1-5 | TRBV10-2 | TGCGCCAGCAGCAGAGCACCACTAGATCAGCCCCAGCATTTT | CASSRAPLDQPQHF
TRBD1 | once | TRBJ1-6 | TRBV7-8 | TGTGCCAGCAGCGATACCGCGGGACAGAATAATTCACCCCTCCACTTT | CASSDTAGQNNSPLHF
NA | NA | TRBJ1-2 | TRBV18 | TGTGCCAGCTCACCGGATCCTTACGGCTACACCTTC | CASSPDPYGYTF
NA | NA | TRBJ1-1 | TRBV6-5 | TGTGCCAGCAGGAAGAACACTGAAGCTTTCTTT | CASRKNTEAFF
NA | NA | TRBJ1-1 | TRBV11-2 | TGTGCCAGCAGCTTCCCAATGGGGCGGACTGAAGCTTTCTTT | CASSFPMGRTEAFF
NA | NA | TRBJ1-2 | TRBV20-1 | TGCAGTGCTATCGGGTACGAAGGCTACACCTTC | CSAIGYEGYTF
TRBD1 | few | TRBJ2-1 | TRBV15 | TGTGCCACCAGCGGCCGATCCGGGACAGGGGTCGGGAATGAGCAGTTCTTC | CATSGRSGTGVGNEQFF
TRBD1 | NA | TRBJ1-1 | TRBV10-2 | TGCGCCAGCGCAGGGGGGACAGTGAACACTGAAGCTTTCTTT | CASAGGTVNTEAFF
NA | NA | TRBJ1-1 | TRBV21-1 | TGTGCCAGCAGCGCCGTATCGGCTGAAGCTTTCTTT | CASSAVSAEAFF
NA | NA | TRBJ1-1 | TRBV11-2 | TGTGCCAGCAGCTTAACAGGGTTAAACACTGAAGCTTTCTTT | CASSLTGLNTEAFF
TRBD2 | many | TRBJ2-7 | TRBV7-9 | TGTGCCAGCAGCCATCCTCGGACTAGCGGGGGTTACGAGCAGTACTTC | CASSHPRTSGGYEQYF
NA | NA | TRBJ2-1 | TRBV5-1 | TGCGCCAGCAGCTTGGTTGGAGGGGGGAATGAGCAGTTCTTC | CASSLVGGGNEQFF
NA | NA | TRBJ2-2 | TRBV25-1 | TGTGCCAGCAGTGAACTAGTCGCTCTCACCGGGGAGCTGTTTTTT | CASSELVALTGELFF
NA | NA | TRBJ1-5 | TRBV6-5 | TGTGCCAGCAGTTACGGGAATAGCAATCAGCCCCAGCATTTT | CASSYGNSNQPQHF
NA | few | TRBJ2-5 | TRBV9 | TGTGCCAGCAGCCCAGGTCCCCTATCTCAAGGGGAGACCCAGTACTTC | CASSPGPLSQGETQYF
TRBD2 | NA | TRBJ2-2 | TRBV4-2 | TGTGCCAGCAGCCCACGGACTAGCGGGGGGGCTACCGGGGAGCTGTTTTTT | CASSPRTSGGATGELFF
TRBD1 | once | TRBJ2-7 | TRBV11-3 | TGTGCCAGCAGCCTCGGACAGGCCCCTGGGTACGAGCAGTACTTC | CASSLGQAPGYEQYF
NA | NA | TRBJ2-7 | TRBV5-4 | TGTGCCAGCAGCCCCCAATTTGGAGAGCGGGAGCAGTACTTC | CASSPQFGEREQYF
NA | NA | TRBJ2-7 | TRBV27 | TGTGCCAGCAGTTTATCCCCAGGGATCCGCGAGCAGTACTTC | CASSLSPGIREQYF
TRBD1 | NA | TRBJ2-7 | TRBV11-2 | TGTGCCAGCAGCTTAGAGACTTGGGACAGCTACGAGCAGTACTTC | CASSLETWDSYEQYF
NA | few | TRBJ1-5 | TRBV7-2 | TGTGCCAGCAGCCCAATAGGGGTTGATCAGCCCCAGCATTTT | CASSPIGVDQPQHF
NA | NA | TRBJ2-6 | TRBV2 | TGTGCCAGCGGTACAGGGGCCAACGTCCTGACTTTC | CASGTGANVLTF
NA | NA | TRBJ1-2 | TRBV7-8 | TGTGCCAGCACCCCGTCAGGAGTTGACTATGGCTACACCTTC | CASTPSGVDYGYTF
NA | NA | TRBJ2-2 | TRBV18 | TGTGCCAGCTCACCATTTGCGCTCCCGAACACCGGGGAGCTGTTTTTT | CASSPFALPNTGELFF
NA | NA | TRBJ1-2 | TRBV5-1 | TGCGCCAGCAGCGGAAGACAGTATTATGGCTACACCTTC | CASSGRQYYGYTF
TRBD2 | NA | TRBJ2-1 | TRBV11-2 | TGTGCCAGCAGCTTTGATCTAGCGGGAGTTTACAATGAGCAGTTCTTC | CASSFDLAGVYNEQFF
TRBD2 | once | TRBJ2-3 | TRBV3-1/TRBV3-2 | TGTGCCAGCAGCCGGACTAGCGTAGCAGATACGCAGTATTTT | CASSRTSVADTQYF
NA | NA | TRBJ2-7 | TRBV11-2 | TGTGCCAGCAGCGAAACACCCGAATACGAGCAGTACTTC | CASSETPEYEQYF
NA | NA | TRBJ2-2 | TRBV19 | TGTGCCAGTAGTATACAGCCTTCTTGGGGGTATACCGGGGAGCTGTTTTTT | CASSIQPSWGYTGELFF
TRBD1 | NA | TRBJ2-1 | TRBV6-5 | TGTGCCAGCAGTTACTCGATGCAGGGGGCTTGGAATGAGCAGTTCTTC | CASSYSMQGAWNEQFF
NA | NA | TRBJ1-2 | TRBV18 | TGTGCCAGCTCATCAGCGACAGAATCTAACTATGGCTACACCTTC | CASSSATESNYGYTF
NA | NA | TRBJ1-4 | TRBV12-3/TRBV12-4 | TGTGCCAGCAGTTTATGGGGTAATGAAAAACTGTTTTTT | CASSLWGNEKLFF
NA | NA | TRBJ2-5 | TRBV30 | TGTGCCGGTGGGGTACAAGAGACCCAGTACTTC | CAGGVQETQYF
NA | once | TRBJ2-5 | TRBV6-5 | TGTGCCAGCAGTTCCAAAGAGACCCAGTACTTC | CASSSKETQYF
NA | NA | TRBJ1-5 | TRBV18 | TGTGCCAGCTCACCAAACAGGGATAGCAAGCCCCAGCATTTT | CASSPNRDSKPQHF
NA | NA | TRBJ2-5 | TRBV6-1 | TGTGCCAGCAGTGAATATATAGGGGGGGGCCAAGAGACCCAGTACTTC | CASSEYIGGGQETQYF
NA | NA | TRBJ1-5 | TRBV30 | TGTGCCTGGAGACAACAGGGCAATCAGCCCCAGCATTTT | CAWRQQGNQPQHF
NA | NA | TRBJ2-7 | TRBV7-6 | TGTGCCAGCAGCTTAGGGTACAGTTTTCCCCCAAGCTCCTACGAGCAGTACTTC | CASSLGYSFPPSSYEQYF
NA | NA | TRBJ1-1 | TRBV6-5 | TGTGCCAGCAGACCGAGCCTGAACACTGAAGCTTTCTTT | CASRPSLNTEAFF
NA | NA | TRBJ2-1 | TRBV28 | TGTGCCAGCACCCAAATTATGGGCCATGAGCAGTTCTTC | CASTQIMGHEQFF
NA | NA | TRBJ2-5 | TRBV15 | TGTGCCACCAGCAGAGGTGGGCATGGAGAGACCCAGTACTTC | CATSRGGHGETQYF
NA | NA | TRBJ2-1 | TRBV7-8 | TGTGCCAGCAGCTATGGCCGGGACGGCTACAATGAGCAGTTCTTC | CASSYGRDGYNEQFF
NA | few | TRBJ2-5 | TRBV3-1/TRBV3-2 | TGTGCCAGCAGCCAAGGGCTTGTGGGAGACCCAGAGACCCAGTACTTC | CASSQGLVGDPETQYF
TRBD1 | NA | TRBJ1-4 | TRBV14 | TGTGCCAGCAGCCAAAACGACAGGGTCGGAGAAAAACTGTTTTTT | CASSQNDRVGEKLFF
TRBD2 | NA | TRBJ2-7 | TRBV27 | TGTGCCAGCAGTCCAACTAGCGGGGCCTCCTACGAGCAGTACTTC | CASSPTSGASYEQYF
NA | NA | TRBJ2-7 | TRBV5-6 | TGTGCCAGCAGCTCGACAGCCTACGAGCAGTACTTC | CASSSTAYEQYF
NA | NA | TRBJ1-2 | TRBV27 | TGTGCCAGCAGTTCAGGGGACCTCCACCCCTTCGATTACTATGGCTACACCTTC | CASSSGDLHPFDYYGYTF
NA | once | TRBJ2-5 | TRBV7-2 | TGTGCCAGCAGTTCCGTGGAGACCCAGTACTTC | CASSSVETQYF
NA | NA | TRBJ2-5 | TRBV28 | TGTGCCAGCAGTTACGGGTTCCAAGAGACCCAGTACTTC | CASSYGFQETQYF
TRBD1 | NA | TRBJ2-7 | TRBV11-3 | TGTGCCAGCATGAAGGGCGGGCTACAGGGGTTGTACGAGCAGTACTTC | CASMKGGLQGLYEQYF